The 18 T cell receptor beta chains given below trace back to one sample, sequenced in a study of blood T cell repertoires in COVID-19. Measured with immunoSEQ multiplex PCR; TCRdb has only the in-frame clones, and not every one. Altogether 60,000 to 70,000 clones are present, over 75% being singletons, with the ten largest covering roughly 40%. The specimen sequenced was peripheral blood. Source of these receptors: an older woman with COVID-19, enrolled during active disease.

CDR3 DNA: TGTGCCAGCAGGCCTCAGTGGCAGTCTAGCACAGATACGCAGTATTTT. Translating it yields CASRPQWQSSTDTQYF. The V and J genes are TRBV6-2 or TRBV6-3 and TRBJ2-3; D is uncertain. CDR1 MNHEY and CDR2 SVGEGT come from the germline V gene. This CDR3 is 16 amino acids long. Between the trimmed V and J ends, which lost 6 bases and 0 bases, there was a span of 16 bases.

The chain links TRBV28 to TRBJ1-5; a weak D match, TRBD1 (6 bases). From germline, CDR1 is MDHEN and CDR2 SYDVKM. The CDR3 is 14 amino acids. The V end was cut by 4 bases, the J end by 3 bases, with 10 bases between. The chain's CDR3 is CASSYDRFNQPQHF. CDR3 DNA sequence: TGTGCCAGCAGTTACGACAGGTTCAATCAGCCCCAGCATTTT.

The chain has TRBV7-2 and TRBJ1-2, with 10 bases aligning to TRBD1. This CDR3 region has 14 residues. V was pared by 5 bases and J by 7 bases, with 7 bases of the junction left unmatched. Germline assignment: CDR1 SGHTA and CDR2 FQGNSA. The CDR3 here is CASSPNWTGGGYTF. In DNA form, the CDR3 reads TGTGCCAGCAGCCCTAACTGGACAGGGGGTGGCTACACCTTC.

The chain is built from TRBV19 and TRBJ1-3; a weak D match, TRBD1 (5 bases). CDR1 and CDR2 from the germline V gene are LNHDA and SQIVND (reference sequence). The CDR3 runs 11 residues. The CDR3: CARGFGNTIYF. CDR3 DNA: TGTGCTAGGGGCTTCGGAAACACCATATATTTT. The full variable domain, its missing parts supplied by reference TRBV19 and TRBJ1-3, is DGGITQSPKYLFRKEGQNVTLSCEQNLNHDAMYWYRQDPGQGLRLIYYSQIVNDFQKGDIAEGYSVSREKKESFPLTVTSAQKNPTAFYLCARGFGNTIYFGEGSWLTVV.

CDR3 region: CASNGVAGGPPASTDTQYF. CDR3 DNA: TGTGCCAGCAATGGGGTAGCGGGGGGCCCACCTGCTAGCACAGATACGCAGTATTTT. This rearrangement joins TRBV2 to TRBJ2-3; 10 positions match TRBD2. V dropped 7 bases and J dropped 0; count of bases not matched to a gene: 16. The CDR3 length is 19 residues. Germline V gives CDR1 SNHLY, CDR2 FYNNEI.

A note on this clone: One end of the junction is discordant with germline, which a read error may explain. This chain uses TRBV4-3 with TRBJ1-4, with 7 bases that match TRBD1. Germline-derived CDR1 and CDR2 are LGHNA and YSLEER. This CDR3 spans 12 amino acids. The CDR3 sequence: CASSHKPGQLIF. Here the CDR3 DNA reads TGCGCCAGCAGCCATAAACCGGGACAGTTGATTTTT.

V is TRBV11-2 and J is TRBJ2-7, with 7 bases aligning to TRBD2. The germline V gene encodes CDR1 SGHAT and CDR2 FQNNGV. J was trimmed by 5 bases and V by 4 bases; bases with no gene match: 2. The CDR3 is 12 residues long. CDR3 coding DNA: TGTGCCAGCAGCTACCGGGGGGACGAGCAGTACTTC. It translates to CASSYRGDEQYF.

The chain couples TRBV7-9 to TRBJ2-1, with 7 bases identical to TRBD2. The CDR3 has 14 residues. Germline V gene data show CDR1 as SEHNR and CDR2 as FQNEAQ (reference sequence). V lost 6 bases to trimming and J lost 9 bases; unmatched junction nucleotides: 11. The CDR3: CASRPGLTESEQFF. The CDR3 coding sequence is TGTGCCAGCAGGCCGGGACTAACCGAGAGTGAGCAGTTCTTC.

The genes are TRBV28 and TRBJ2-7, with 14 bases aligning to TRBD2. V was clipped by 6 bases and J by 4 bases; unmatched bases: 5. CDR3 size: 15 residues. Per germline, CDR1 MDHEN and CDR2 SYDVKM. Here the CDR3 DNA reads TGTGCCAGCAGGGTGGGACTAGCGGGAGTATACGAGCAGTACTTC. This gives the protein CASRVGLAGVYEQYF.

The CDR3 protein is CASSVGGQGNQPQHF. For the CDR3, the DNA is TGTGCCAGCAGCGTAGGAGGACAGGGCAATCAGCCCCAGCATTTT. V gene TRBV9 combines with J gene TRBJ1-5; 7 bases agree with TRBD1. The CDR3 consists of 15 residues. The J segment lost 2 bases and the V segment lost 0 bases, leaving 2 bases of the junction unmatched. Germline V gene data show CDR1 as SGDLS and CDR2 as YYNGEE.

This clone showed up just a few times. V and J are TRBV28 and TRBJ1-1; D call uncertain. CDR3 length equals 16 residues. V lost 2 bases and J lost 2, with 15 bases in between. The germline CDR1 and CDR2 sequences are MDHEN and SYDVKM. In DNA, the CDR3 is TGTGCCAGCAGTTTAGCGGGGTTGAGCGGCAACACTGAAGCTTTCTTT. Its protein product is CASSLAGLSGNTEAFF. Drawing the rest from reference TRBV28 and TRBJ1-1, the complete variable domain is DVKVTQSSRYLVKRTGEKVFLECVQDMDHENMFWYRQDPGLGLRLIYFSYDVKMKEKGDIPEGYSVSREKKERFSLILESASTNQTSMYLCASSLAGLSGNTEAFFGQGTRLTVV.

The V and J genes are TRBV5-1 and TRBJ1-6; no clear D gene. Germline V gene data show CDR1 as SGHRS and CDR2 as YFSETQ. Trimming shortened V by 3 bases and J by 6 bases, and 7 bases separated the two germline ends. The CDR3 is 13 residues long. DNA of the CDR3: TGCGCCAGCAGCTCGGCGGCTAATTCACCCCTCCACTTT. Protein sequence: CASSSAANSPLHF.

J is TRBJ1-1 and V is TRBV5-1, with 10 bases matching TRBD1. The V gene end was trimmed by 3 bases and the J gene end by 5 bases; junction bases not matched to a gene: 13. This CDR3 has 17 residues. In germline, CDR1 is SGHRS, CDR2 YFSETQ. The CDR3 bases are TGCGCCAGCAGCTCACGACAGGGGGCAAGTCCAAGAACTGAAGCTTTCTTT. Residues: CASSSRQGASPRTEAFF.

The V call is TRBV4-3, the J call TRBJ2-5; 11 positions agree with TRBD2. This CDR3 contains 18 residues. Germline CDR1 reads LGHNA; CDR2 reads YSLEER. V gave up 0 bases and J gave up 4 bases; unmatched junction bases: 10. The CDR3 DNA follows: TGCGCCAGCAGCCAAGATGTAATAGCGGGAGGGAAGGGAGAGACCCAGTACTTC. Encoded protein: CASSQDVIAGGKGETQYF.

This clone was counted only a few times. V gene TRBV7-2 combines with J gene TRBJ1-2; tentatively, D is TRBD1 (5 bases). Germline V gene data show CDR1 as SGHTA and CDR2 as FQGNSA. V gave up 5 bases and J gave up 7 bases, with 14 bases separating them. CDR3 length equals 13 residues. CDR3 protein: CASSVRGYGGYTF. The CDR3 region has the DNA TGTGCCAGCAGCGTACGGGGGTACGGTGGCTACACCTTC.

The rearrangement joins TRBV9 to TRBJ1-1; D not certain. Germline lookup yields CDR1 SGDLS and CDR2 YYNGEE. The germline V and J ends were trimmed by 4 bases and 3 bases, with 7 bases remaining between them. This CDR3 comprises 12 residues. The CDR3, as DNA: TGTGCCAGCAGCCCCCCGGACACTGAAGCTTTCTTT. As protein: CASSPPDTEAFF.

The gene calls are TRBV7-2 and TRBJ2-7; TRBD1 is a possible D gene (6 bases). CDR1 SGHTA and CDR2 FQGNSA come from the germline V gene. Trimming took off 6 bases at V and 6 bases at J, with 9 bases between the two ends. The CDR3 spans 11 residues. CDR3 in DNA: TGTGCCAGCAGTCCAGGGGCCGAGCAGTACTTC. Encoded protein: CASSPGAEQYF.

As DNA, the CDR3 is TGTGCCAGCAGTTTCGGACTAGCGGAGAACACCGGGGAGCTGTTTTTT. It yields the protein CASSFGLAENTGELFF. The chain combines TRBV28 with TRBJ2-2, with TRBD2 matching 10 bases. From germline, CDR1 is MDHEN and CDR2 SYDVKM. V dropped 3 bases and J dropped 1; count of bases not matched to a gene: 2. CDR3 length: 16 amino acids.